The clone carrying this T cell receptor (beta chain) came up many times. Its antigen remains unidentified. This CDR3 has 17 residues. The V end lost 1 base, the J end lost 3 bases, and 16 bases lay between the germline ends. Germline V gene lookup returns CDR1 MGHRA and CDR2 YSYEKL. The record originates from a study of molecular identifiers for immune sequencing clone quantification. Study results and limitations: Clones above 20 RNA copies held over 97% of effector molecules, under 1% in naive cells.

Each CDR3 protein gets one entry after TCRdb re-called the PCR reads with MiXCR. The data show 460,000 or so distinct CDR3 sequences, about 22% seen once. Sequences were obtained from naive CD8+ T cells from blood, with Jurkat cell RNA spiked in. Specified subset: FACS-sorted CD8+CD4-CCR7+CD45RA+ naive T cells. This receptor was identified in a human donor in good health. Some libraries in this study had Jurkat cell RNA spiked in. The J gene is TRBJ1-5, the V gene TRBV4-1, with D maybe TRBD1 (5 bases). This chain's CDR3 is CASSQVWRQTDNQPQHF. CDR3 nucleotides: TGCGCCAGCAGCCAAGTTTGGCGACAGACCGACAATCAGCCCCAGCATTTT.